This TCR beta chain was sequenced for a study of T cells after posttransplantation cyclophosphamide. CDR1 is MNHEY, CDR2 SMNVEV, per germline (reference sequence). The CDR3 is 15 amino acids. V lost 2 bases, J lost 4 bases, and 12 bases lay in between. Profiled with immunoSEQ multiplex PCR; TCRdb holds only in-frame clones, not every one. This table has about 14,000 clones, 76% appearing once. Notes on the study in general: Tissue-infiltrating T cells from skin or gut overlapped little with blood T cells. Donor-recipient repertoire similarity was low at 1-2 months, rising over year one. TRB clonality was highly associated with recipient CMV seropositivity and reactivation.

In regard to this clone: The antigen remains unidentified.

This related bone marrow graft donor gave peripheral blood on the day of marrow donation. The chain has TRBV27 and TRBJ1-5; D not resolved. This sequence was found in a man in his forties or fifties. Sample: memory CD4+ T cells sorted from PBMCs. In DNA, the CDR3 is TGTGCCAGCAGTTTAATTTGGGGAGGGAATCAGCCCCAGCATTTT. Protein: CASSLIWGGNQPQHF.